This record concerns one TCR beta chain sequence. How the authors handled the data: Amplification with reference gene primers provided the estimates of nucleated cell counts. Method: immunoSEQ multiplex PCR; TCRdb's copy keeps in-frame clones and lacks some. V and J calls and clone size follow that table, whereas D and trimming were derived from the DNA. In the table there are about 200,000 clones, roughly 87% of which are singletons. This entry comes from a study of blood T cell repertoires in COVID-19. Study background: T cells, B-cell-depleted T cells, or PBMCs provided the cDNA or gDNA that served as material.

CDR1 and CDR2 from the germline V gene are SGHTA and FQGTGA. The V gene lost 0 bases and the J gene lost 4 bases, with 9 bases spanning the gap. The CDR3 extends over 15 amino acids. This TCR was recovered from a woman aged 30 to 39 who had recovered from COVID-19. The chain links TRBV7-3 to TRBJ2-2; D call uncertain. The sequenced sample was PBMCs or T cells enriched from blood (not recorded which). The CDR3 region has the DNA TGTGCCAGCAGCTTAACCCTTGGCGGCACCGGGGAGCTGTTTTTT. It translates to CASSLTLGGTGELFF.